Listed below are T cell receptor beta chains from one sample, sequenced in a study of T-cell reconstitution after alpha-beta-depleted transplantation in children. One entry per CDR3 protein, called by TCRdb with MiXCR from the PCR reads. The sample records nearly 400,000 distinct CDR3 sequences, around 20% being singletons. This material consisted of PBMCs from the stem cell graft donor, taken from the stem cell graft. These receptor sequences come from a human donor who donated a stem cell graft to a child with acute myeloid leukemia. Both conserved end residues are trimmed from each CDR3. The order of the fields is V gene, J gene, CDR3 protein.

V gene: TRBV11-1; J gene: TRBJ2-7; CDR3 protein: ASSWSLAGRAEHEQY
V gene: TRBV20-1; J gene: TRBJ1-6; CDR3 protein: SERSLSSYNSPLH
V gene: TRBV6-1; J gene: TRBJ2-3; CDR3 protein: ASTSGGGDADTQY
V gene: TRBV28; J gene: TRBJ2-7; CDR3 protein: ASSLTAGLVYVYEQY
V gene: TRBV12-3/TRBV12-4; J gene: TRBJ1-1; CDR3 protein: ASSQDRGPTEAF
V gene: TRBV29-1; J gene: TRBJ1-2; CDR3 protein: SVDEWSGYT
V gene: TRBV5-1; J gene: TRBJ2-6; CDR3 protein: ASSLSGTGSSGANVLT
V gene: TRBV4-1; J gene: TRBJ1-1; CDR3 protein: ASSQGSGFLTEAF
V gene: TRBV24-1; J gene: TRBJ2-7; CDR3 protein: ATSDPRGTYEQY
V gene: TRBV12-3/TRBV12-4; J gene: TRBJ2-3; CDR3 protein: ASTHTDRDTDTQY
V gene: TRBV6-5; J gene: TRBJ1-1; CDR3 protein: ASSVSGRNTEAF
V gene: TRBV12-3/TRBV12-4; J gene: TRBJ2-7; CDR3 protein: ASSPRVLRSYEQY
V gene: TRBV4-1; J gene: TRBJ2-5; CDR3 protein: ASSQWPGTGGVDLETQY
V gene: TRBV5-6; J gene: TRBJ2-4; CDR3 protein: ASSLGGGSAKNIQY
V gene: TRBV20-1; J gene: TRBJ1-5; CDR3 protein: SARDWRPLGNQPQH